The present TCR beta chain was sequenced within a study of T cell repertoires in cytomegalovirus infection. Study overall: Indications came from public TCR beta signatures; they pointed to CMV infection and to a matching HLA type. Study results and limitations: The ex vivo response was dominated by HLA-C-restricted CMV-specific TCR beta clonotypes. Carriage of CMV together with the relevant HLA was identifiable through cumulative public TCR beta family frequency.

This clonotype was detected a few times. The antigen is undetermined. TCRdb re-derived calls from the reads in MiXCR, one entry per CDR3 protein. The table lists some 590,000 distinct CDR3 sequences, roughly 43% of them singletons, with about 46% in the top ten. The V gene's germline CDR1 is LNHDA and CDR2 SQIVND (reference sequence). The CDR3 runs 15 residues. V lost 0 bases, J lost 10 bases, and 6 bases stayed unmatched. This material consisted of cultured PBMCs, taken from culture after CMV antigen stimulation. The receptor's source is a human donor in good health (CMV status not recorded). Some clones in this sample may be carry-over from other donors' samples. The rearrangement links TRBV19 to TRBJ1-6; 7 positions agree with TRBD1. The CDR3 DNA sequence: TGTGCCAGTAGTATAGATCGTAACAGGGGATCACCCCTCCACTTT. Encoded protein: CASSIDRNRGSPLHF.